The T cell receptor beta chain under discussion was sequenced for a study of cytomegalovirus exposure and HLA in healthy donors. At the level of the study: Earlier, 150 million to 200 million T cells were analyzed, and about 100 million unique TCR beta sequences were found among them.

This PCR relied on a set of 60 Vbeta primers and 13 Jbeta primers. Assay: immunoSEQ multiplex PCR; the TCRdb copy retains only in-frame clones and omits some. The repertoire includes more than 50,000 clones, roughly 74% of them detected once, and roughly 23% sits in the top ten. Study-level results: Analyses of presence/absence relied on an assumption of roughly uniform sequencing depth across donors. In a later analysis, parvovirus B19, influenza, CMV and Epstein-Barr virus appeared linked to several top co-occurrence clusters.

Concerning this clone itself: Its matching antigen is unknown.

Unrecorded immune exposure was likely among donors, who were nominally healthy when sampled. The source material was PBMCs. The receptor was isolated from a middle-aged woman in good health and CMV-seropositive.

Here the CDR3 DNA reads TGCGCCAGCAGCTTGAGGGACAGGGGCACCGGGGAGCTGTTTTTT. As protein: CASSLRDRGTGELFF. This sequence joins TRBV5-1 and TRBJ2-2; 10 nucleotides line up with TRBD1. Germline lookup yields CDR1 SGHRS and CDR2 YFSETQ. Trimming at V came to 1 base and at J to 4 bases, leaving 1 base not matched to a gene. The CDR3 loop spans 15 amino acids.